This T cell receptor beta chain was profiled in a study of T cells after yellow fever vaccination. A single record per CDR3 protein comes from TCRdb applying MiXCR to the 5' RACE reads. The table records 250,000 to 400,000 distinct CDR3 sequences, 3.5% to 4.5% of them present only once. The clonotype was recovered from a young man who received the YFV17D yellow fever vaccine. Material: PBMCs, obtained 15 days after the yellow fever booster vaccination.

CDR3 sequence reads: CASSQTGRLAGEDTQYF. CDR3 nucleotide sequence: TGTGCCAGCAGCCAAACGGGTCGGCTAGCGGGGGAGGATACGCAGTATTTT. The chain employs TRBV5-4 and TRBJ2-3, with 10 bases fitting TRBD2. Germline V lookup: CDR1 SGHNT, CDR2 YYREEE (reference sequence). This CDR3 region has 17 residues. V was pared by 4 bases and J by 6 bases, with 14 bases of the junction left unmatched.